The 11 T cell receptor beta chains in this list originate from one sample, sequenced in a study of blood T cells in healthy people across ages. A second PCR of roughly 7 to 11 cycles used a sample-barcoded 5' primer and a J-beta primer mix. From the 5' RACE reads, TCRdb called clonotypes with MiXCR, one entry per CDR3 protein. This table has 1 million or so distinct CDR3 sequences, 40% to 45% appearing once. The sequencing input was blood. These receptors came from a woman aged 55-75 years in good health.

The genes are TRBV29-1 and TRBJ2-3; D is uncertain. This CDR3 has 11 residues. In germline, CDR1 is SQVTM, CDR2 ANQGSEA. Trimming stripped 0 bases from V and 14 bases from J, with 12 bases between. The CDR3 reads CSVEEGRPRYF. The CDR3 DNA is TGCAGCGTTGAAGAAGGTCGCCCTCGGTATTTT.

Only a few counts were recorded for this clonotype. The gene calls are TRBV15 and TRBJ2-3; the D is unclear. The V and J ends lost 0 bases and 4 bases respectively, with 17 bases between them. The CDR3 is made up of 17 amino acids. Germline CDR1 LNHNV, CDR2 YYDKDF (reference sequence). The CDR3 here is CATSRDLAAPAPDTQYF. The CDR3 nucleotides are TGTGCCACCAGCAGAGATCTTGCGGCCCCAGCACCAGATACGCAGTATTTT.

The gene calls are TRBV27 and TRBJ1-2, with D perhaps TRBD1 (6 bases). The CDR3 loop spans 19 amino acids. From germline, CDR1 is MNHEY and CDR2 SMNVEV (reference sequence). Trimming took 6 bases from V and 0 from J, leaving 26 bases between them. The CDR3 sequence: CASRSGMRSRGGTNYGYTF. The DNA for the CDR3 is TGTGCCAGCAGATCCGGGATGAGGTCGAGAGGGGGTACTAACTATGGCTACACCTTC.

In its sample, this clonotype was seen a few times. The rearrangement joins TRBV3-1 to TRBJ1-5; maybe TRBD1 (5 bases). Germline V CDR1 and CDR2: LGHDT, YNNKEL (reference sequence). V shed 3 bases and J shed 7 bases, with 10 bases lying between them. CDR3 length equals 13 residues. CDR3 in amino acids: CASSQGRTQPQHF. As DNA, the CDR3 is TGTGCCAGCAGCCAGGGACGGACCCAGCCCCAGCATTTT. The variable domain in full, completed from reference TRBV3-1 and TRBJ1-5, reads DTAVSQTPKYLVTQMGNDKSIKCEQNLGHDTMYWYKQDSKKFLKIMFSYNNKELIINETVPNRFSPKSPDKAHLNLHINSLELGDSAVYFCASSQGRTQPQHFGDGTRLSIL.

The chain couples TRBV6-2 or TRBV6-3 to TRBJ2-4, with 12 bases aligning to TRBD2. The last part of the DNA fits TRBJ2-7 better; the J call may be wrong. This CDR3 has 18 residues. Germline V gene lookup returns CDR1 MNHEY and CDR2 SVGEGT. CDR3 sequence reads: CASSYSVLAGGPGSEQYF. The CDR3 nucleotides are TGTGCCAGCAGTTACTCGGTTCTAGCGGGAGGGCCCGGAAGCGAGCAGTACTTC.

This clonotype occurred a few times. The J gene is TRBJ2-1, the V gene TRBV6-2 or TRBV6-3; unclear D gene. The V gene's germline CDR1 is MNHEY and CDR2 SVGEGT. There are 13 residues in the CDR3. V lost 2 bases to trimming and J lost 7 bases, with 9 bases between them. The CDR3 protein is CASSYSRRNEQFF. The CDR3, as DNA: TGTGCCAGCAGTTACAGCAGGCGAAATGAGCAGTTCTTC.

This chain connects TRBV20-1 to TRBJ2-2; D not certain. V was clipped by 0 bases and J by 0 bases, with 14 bases between them. The CDR3 is 17 residues long. Germline loops: CDR1 DFQATT, CDR2 SNEGSKA (reference sequence). The CDR3 spells CSARDLSGRTNTGELFF. DNA of the CDR3: TGCAGTGCTAGAGATCTTTCAGGACGGACGAACACCGGGGAGCTGTTTTTT.

This chain connects TRBV4-1 to TRBJ2-2; D may correspond to TRBD1 or TRBD2 (5 bases each). The V gene's germline CDR1 is MGHRA and CDR2 YSYEKL. The CDR3 extends over 18 amino acids. Between the trimmed V and J ends, which lost 0 bases and 2 bases, there was a span of 16 bases. The CDR3 protein is CASSQDSLFGTNTGELFF. In DNA, the CDR3 is TGCGCCAGCAGCCAAGATTCTCTATTCGGGACCAACACCGGGGAGCTGTTTTTT.

This chain joins TRBV3-1 and TRBJ2-7; no reliable D call. The CDR3 loop spans 14 amino acids. V was trimmed by 1 base and J by 0 bases, leaving 7 bases between them. Germline V gene lookup returns CDR1 LGHDT and CDR2 YNNKEL (reference sequence). CDR3 in DNA: TGTGCCAGCAGCCAAGTTTTGCACTCCTACGAGCAGTACTTC. Translating it yields CASSQVLHSYEQYF.

The chain carries TRBV27 and TRBJ1-4; TRBD1 matches 7 bases. The CDR3 length is 14 residues. Trimming took 6 bases from V and 6 from J; bases not matched to a gene: 7. Germline V gene lookup returns CDR1 MNHEY and CDR2 SMNVEV (reference sequence). For the CDR3, the DNA is TGTGCCAGCAGGAGGGGGCTCTCGTATGAAAAACTGTTTTTT. The encoded protein is CASRRGLSYEKLFF.

This clonotype is termed medium-sized. The gene calls are TRBV20-1 and TRBJ2-7, with 7 bases matching TRBD2. After removal of 0 bases from V and 3 bases from J, the junction contained 14 bases not matched to a gene. This CDR3 has 17 residues. Germline V gives CDR1 DFQATT, CDR2 SNEGSKA (reference sequence). This CDR3 reads CSARDPYRDYNYYEQYF. The CDR3 region has the DNA TGCAGTGCTAGAGATCCCTACCGGGACTATAACTACTACGAGCAGTACTTC.